The sequence of this T cell receptor beta chain was determined in a study of tissue T cells after allogeneic stem cell transplantation. Study-level points and caveats: Motif-based clustering found tissue-specific repertoire signatures shared across patients, though few clones were shared. TCR repertoires tracked anatomic similarity, regardless of disease or transplant status. Sampling depth was limited, and the cohort was small and clinically varied.

Regarding this clone: Its antigen is unidentified. Gene labels here are mouse ones. Other DNA sequences from this sample encode an identical CDR3 as well.

Survey-depth TCRbeta CDR3 sequencing reported V/J genes and productive frequencies. Generated by immunoSEQ multiplex PCR, the TCRdb table keeps only in-frame clones and is missing some. The data show approximately 17,000 clones, with around 70% seen just once and over 0.85% held by the top ten. The material sequenced was spleen. This receptor was taken from a female BALB/c mouse in good health. For this strain, the MHC haplotype corresponds to H2-d.

CDR3 loop: CASSAANSDYTF. CDR3 DNA (partial): TGTGCCAGCAGTGCCGCGAACTCCGACTACACC. The rearrangement joins TRBV13-3 to TRBJ1-2; D unresolved. The CDR3 end lies 1 residue beyond the end of the read and is filled in from the germline J gene. The CDR3 runs to 12 residues. CDR1 NNHDY and CDR2 SYVADS come from the germline V gene. The V end was cut by 3 bases, the J end by 2 bases, with 5 bases between.